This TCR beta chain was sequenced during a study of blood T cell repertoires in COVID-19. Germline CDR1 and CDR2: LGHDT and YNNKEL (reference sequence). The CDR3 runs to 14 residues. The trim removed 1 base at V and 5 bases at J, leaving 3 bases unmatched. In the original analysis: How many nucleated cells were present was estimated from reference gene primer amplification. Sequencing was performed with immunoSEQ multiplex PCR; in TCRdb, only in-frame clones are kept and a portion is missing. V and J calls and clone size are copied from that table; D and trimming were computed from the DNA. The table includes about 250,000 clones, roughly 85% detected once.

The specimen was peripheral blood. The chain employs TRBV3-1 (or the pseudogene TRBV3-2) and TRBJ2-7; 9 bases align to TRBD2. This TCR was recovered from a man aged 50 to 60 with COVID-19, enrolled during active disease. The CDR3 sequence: CASSQVSGGHEQYF. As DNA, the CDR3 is TGTGCCAGCAGCCAAGTTAGCGGGGGTCACGAGCAGTACTTC.